These T cell receptor beta chains were read from a single sample in a study of blood T cell repertoires in COVID-19. Produced via immunoSEQ multiplex PCR; TCRdb's table is partial and in-frame only. This table holds roughly 410,000 clones, 70% to 90% found once. Sequencing used peripheral blood. Receptors were obtained from a woman in her sixties with COVID-19, enrolled during active disease. The CDR3 runs from the conserved cysteine through the conserved F or W. A D gene is named only where the DNA matches it firmly. Some rows mark clone size as missing; the rest say once, few, many or name a class of expanded clone.

>few|TRBJ1-1|.|TRBV7-8
TGTGCCAGCAGCTCTCGGCAGGGGACTGAAGCTTTCTTT
CASSSRQGTEAFF
>once|TRBJ1-2|TRBD1|TRBV12-5
TGTGCTAGTGGTTTGGAAGGGACAGGGGATGATGGCTACACCTTC
CASGLEGTGDDGYTF
>.|TRBJ1-1|.|TRBV14
TGTGCCAGCAGCCCCGTTGCGGGATCGTCTGAAGCTTTCTTT
CASSPVAGSSEAFF
>once|TRBJ2-7|TRBD1|TRBV18
TGTGCCAGCTCACTGGCCGGGACAGGGGTCAGCTACGAGCAGTACTTC
CASSLAGTGVSYEQYF
>.|TRBJ1-5|.|TRBV2
TGTGCCAGCAGTGTGTCGGGGGTTCAGCCCCAGCATTTT
CASSVSGVQPQHF
>.|TRBJ2-5|TRBD2|TRBV20-1
TGCAGTGCTAGTCTCCGGGCCCCGGGGGGAGAGACCCAGTACTTC
CSASLRAPGGETQYF
>.|TRBJ2-2|.|TRBV6-2/TRBV6-3
TGTGCCAGCAGTGGGAGTGGCCGTTCGAACACCGGGGAGCTGTTTTTT
CASSGSGRSNTGELFF
>.|TRBJ1-1|.|TRBV5-4
TGTGCCAGCAGCCTAACAGGAGTGAACACTGAAGCTTTCTTT
CASSLTGVNTEAFF
>.|TRBJ2-1|TRBD2|TRBV7-2
TGTGCCAGCAGCTTAAGAGCGGGGGGAAACAATGAGCAGTTCTTC
CASSLRAGGNNEQFF
>.|TRBJ1-3|TRBD1|TRBV7-9
TGTGCCAGCAGCTCGACAGGGGTTTCAGGAAACACCATATATTTT
CASSSTGVSGNTIYF
>.|TRBJ2-1|.|TRBV4-1
TGCGCCAGCAGCCAAGAAGGCAGGTCCTACAATGAGCAGTTCTTC
CASSQEGRSYNEQFF
>.|TRBJ1-5|.|TRBV19
TGTGCCAGTAGTACCGGACGGCGGGGGAATCAGCCCCAGCATTTT
CASSTGRRGNQPQHF
>.|TRBJ2-3|TRBD2|TRBV29-1
TGCAGCGTAGGAGGACTAGCGGGGGGGCGTGGAGATACGCAGTATTTT
CSVGGLAGGRGDTQYF
>.|TRBJ1-5|.|TRBV5-8
TGTGCCAGCCTGATTGAGAGAAATCAGCCCCAGCATTTT
CASLIERNQPQHF
>.|TRBJ1-3|.|TRBV5-6
TGTGCCAGCAGCAATACTAGATTTGCCAGCTCTGGAAACACCATATATTTT
CASSNTRFASSGNTIYF
>.|TRBJ1-5|.|TRBV19
TGTGCCAGTAGTTACCGGCTTCGACAGAATAGCAATCAGCCCCAGCATTTT
CASSYRLRQNSNQPQHF
>.|TRBJ2-2|.|TRBV7-2
TGTGCCAGCAGCTTAGGGCGCTGGACAGCAGGGGAGCTGTTTTTT
CASSLGRWTAGELFF
>.|TRBJ2-6|TRBD2|TRBV5-1
TGCGCCAGCAGCCCGGGACTAGCGGGGGTTAGCTCTGGGGCCAACGTCCTGACTTTC
CASSPGLAGVSSGANVLTF
>.|TRBJ2-7|.|TRBV12-3/TRBV12-4
TGTGCCAGCAGTTTAGTTCAGGACTACGAGCAGTACTTC
CASSLVQDYEQYF
>.|TRBJ2-2|.|TRBV18
TGTGCCAGCTCACCGTCTACCAGGGGCACCGGGGAGCTGTTTTTT
CASSPSTRGTGELFF
>.|TRBJ1-6|TRBD1|TRBV3-1/TRBV3-2
TGTGCCAGCAGCCGGGGGACAGGCACTACCCTCCACTTT
CASSRGTGTTLHF
>.|TRBJ1-1|.|TRBV9
TGTGCCAGCAGCGTAGAAGGGGTCACTGAAGCTTTCTTT
CASSVEGVTEAFF
>.|TRBJ1-5|.|TRBV9
TGTGCCAGCAGCCCCGGTGGAGGGAGAGGCAATCAGCCCCAGCATTTT
CASSPGGGRGNQPQHF
>few|TRBJ1-1|.|TRBV19
TGTGCCAGTAGTCGAACAGGGTACTTAGCTTTCTTT
CASSRTGYLAFF
>.|TRBJ2-1|TRBD2|TRBV5-1
TGCGCCAGCAGCTTCGGGGGGGACAATGAGCAGTTCTTC
CASSFGGDNEQFF
>.|TRBJ2-3|.|TRBV11-3
TGTGCCAGCAGCTTAGGTCTAGCGTGGGGCACAGATACGCAGTATTTT
CASSLGLAWGTDTQYF
>.|TRBJ2-6|.|TRBV6-8
TGTGCCAGCAGTTACGGGGTTGACAGAACTGGGGCCAACGTCCTGACTTTC
CASSYGVDRTGANVLTF
>.|TRBJ1-4|.|TRBV5-4
TGTGCCAGCAGCTTGGACGAGAAAAAACTGTTTTTT
CASSLDEKKLFF
>few|TRBJ1-1|TRBD1|TRBV18
TGTGCCAGCTCACCCACGACAGGGGAAACTGAAGCTTTCTTT
CASSPTTGETEAFF
>.|TRBJ2-2|.|TRBV19
TGTGCCAGTATCACGGACTACGGCGGGACCGGGGAGCTGTTTTTT
CASITDYGGTGELFF
>.|TRBJ1-1|.|TRBV7-3
TGTGCCAGCAGCTTAGAGGCCGCCCCAACGGGTGAAGCTTTCTTT
CASSLEAAPTGEAFF
>few|TRBJ2-7|.|TRBV6-5
TGTGCCAGCAGTTATTCTGGCCCCTCCTGGGAGCAGTACTTC
CASSYSGPSWEQYF
>.|TRBJ2-7|TRBD1|TRBV5-1
TGCGCCAGCAGCCCCGGGTTGGGACAGGTCTACGAGCAGTACTTC
CASSPGLGQVYEQYF
>.|TRBJ1-4|TRBD1|TRBV19
TGTGCCACCGCGGACAGGGTTAACGCGGCTAATGAAAAACTGTTTTTT
CATADRVNAANEKLFF
>.|TRBJ2-7|.|TRBV6-5
TGTGCCAGCAGTTACAGGGGGTTCGAGCAGTACTTC
CASSYRGFEQYF
>.|TRBJ1-1|.|TRBV4-1
TGCGCCAGCAGCCTTGAGACACGGATCCCTGAAGCTTTCTTT
CASSLETRIPEAFF
>.|TRBJ2-3|TRBD2|TRBV28
TGTGCCAGCAGTTCCGGGACTAGTTCAGATACGCAGTATTTT
CASSSGTSSDTQYF
>.|TRBJ1-3|TRBD1|TRBV15
TGTGCCACCAGCAGCCCACAGGGGGCTGGAAACACCATATATTTT
CATSSPQGAGNTIYF
>.|TRBJ2-7|TRBD2|TRBV27
TGTGCCAGCAGTTCCCTAGCGGGGGGCGACTACGAGCAGTACTTC
CASSSLAGGDYEQYF
>.|TRBJ1-2|.|TRBV6-5
TGTGCCAGCAGCCCAACAGGGCTTGGAGGCTACACCTTC
CASSPTGLGGYTF
>.|TRBJ1-1|.|TRBV6-5
TGTGCCAGCAGCCCAATATGGACAGCGAACACTGAAGCTTTCTTT
CASSPIWTANTEAFF
>once|TRBJ2-3|.|TRBV9
TGTGCCAGCAGCGTACGTCCCTCTAGCACAGATACGCAGTATTTT
CASSVRPSSTDTQYF
>.|TRBJ1-6|.|TRBV5-6
TGTGCCAGCAGCCTCCCGGGTGTCGGGAATTCACCCCTCCACTTT
CASSLPGVGNSPLHF
>.|TRBJ2-2|.|TRBV7-9
TGTGCCAGCAGCTTATTACGGGTGACGAACACCGGGGAGCTGTTTTTT
CASSLLRVTNTGELFF
>once|TRBJ2-2|.|TRBV9
TGTGCCAGCAGCGTAGAGGAGGGCTCCGGGGAGCTGTTTTTT
CASSVEEGSGELFF
>few|TRBJ2-1|TRBD2|TRBV18
TGTGCCAGCTCACCACCGACTAGCGGGAGAAATGAGCAGTTCTTC
CASSPPTSGRNEQFF
>.|TRBJ2-7|.|TRBV10-3
TGTGCCATCAGCGACAACCACGAGCAGTACTTC
CAISDNHEQYF
>.|TRBJ2-3|TRBD2|TRBV20-1
TGCAGTGCTGGTGGACTAGCGGGATCCACAGATACGCAGTATTTT
CSAGGLAGSTDTQYF
>.|TRBJ2-4|.|TRBV3-1/TRBV3-2
TGTGCCAGCAGCCTTAGGGGTTCGTACATTCAGTACTTC
CASSLRGSYIQYF
>.|TRBJ2-3|.|TRBV13
TGTGCCAGCAGCTTAGTAGTGAGGGGGAGCACAGATACGCAGTATTTT
CASSLVVRGSTDTQYF
>.|TRBJ2-3|TRBD1|TRBV5-8
TGTGCCAGCAGCCTCGGGACAGGGGGTTCGGTAGATACGCAGTATTTT
CASSLGTGGSVDTQYF